These 28 T cell receptor beta chains came from one sample sequenced in a study of Graves' ophthalmopathy and Graves' hyperthyroidism. Amplifying from RNA transcripts, the study obtained TCR beta CDR3 regions. Amplification began with first-round RT-PCR using HTBI primers, then second-round multiplex PCR was performed. TCRdb ran MiXCR on the multiplex PCR reads and lists one entry per CDR3 protein. This repertoire shows approximately 150,000 distinct CDR3 sequences, roughly two fifths found once; its top ten account for about 9.5%. The material sequenced was peripheral blood. These receptors all come from a man aged 25-40 years with Graves' ophthalmopathy.

This clonotype was detected many times. The chain uses TRBV15 and TRBJ2-7; 8 nucleotides align to TRBD2. The CDR3 sequence is 17 residues long. J gave up 7 bases and V 2 bases, and 16 bases lay outside the gene matches. The germline V gene encodes CDR1 LNHNV and CDR2 YYDKDF (reference sequence). CDR3 amino acids: CATSRSWGTSFFREQYF. DNA of the CDR3: TGTGCCACCAGCAGATCGTGGGGGACTAGTTTCTTTAGGGAGCAGTACTTC. The whole variable domain, remainder taken from reference TRBV15 and TRBJ2-7, is DAMVIQNPRYQVTQFGKPVTLSCSQTLNHNVMYWYQQKSSQAPKLLFHYYDKDFNNEADTPDNFQSRRPNTSFCFLDIRSPGLGDTAMYLCATSRSWGTSFFREQYFGPGTRLTVT.

This clonotype was detected ten times or more. The CDR3: CASITTLRGPNYGYTF. The CDR3 nucleotides are TGTGCCAGCATCACGACATTGAGGGGCCCTAACTATGGCTACACCTTC. The chain couples TRBV28 to TRBJ1-2; the D gene is possibly TRBD1 (5 bases). The CDR3 runs to 16 residues. Germline lookup yields CDR1 MDHEN and CDR2 SYDVKM. Deletions cut 7 bases from V and 0 bases from J, with 18 bases between.

This clonotype was seen a few times. The chain uses TRBV6-2 or TRBV6-3 and TRBJ1-1, with D unresolved. There are 15 residues in the CDR3. V lost 3 bases to trimming and J lost 3 bases, with 14 bases between them. Germline V gene sequence: CDR1 MNHEY, CDR2 SVGEGT. This chain's CDR3 is CASSYVSGWDTEAFF. CDR3 in DNA: TGTGCCAGCAGTTATGTATCGGGCTGGGACACTGAAGCTTTCTTT.

This clonotype has a count of ten or more. Because the CDR3's place on the DNA is in doubt, the DNA is left out and the CDR3 is given as listed by TCRdb. The CDR3 region is CASSFGTGASEASF. The chain has TRBV7-2 and TRBJ1-1; the table's D gene call, TRBD1, was not cross checked with the DNA. From its first to its last residue, the CDR3 has 14 amino acids. The germline V gene has CDR1 SGHTA and CDR2 FQGNSA.

There are many counts of this clonotype. V and J are TRBV20-1 and TRBJ2-7, with D possibly TRBD2 on 6 matching bases. Germline loops: CDR1 DFQATT, CDR2 SNEGSKA (reference sequence). The CDR3 runs 14 residues. V was pared by 5 bases and J by 2 bases, with 16 bases between. The CDR3 is CSAPKAGRTYEQYF. The CDR3, as DNA: TGCAGTGCTCCCAAAGCAGGGAGGACCTACGAGCAGTACTTC.

In DNA form, the CDR3 reads TGTGCCAGCAGCTTGTTGCTGGACCCGAACGAAGCTTTCTTT. Translation gives CASSLLLDPNEAFF. The chain couples TRBV5-6 to TRBJ1-1; D is undetermined. The V gene lost 1 base and the J gene lost 8 bases, with 15 bases spanning the gap. Germline assignment: CDR1 SGHDT and CDR2 YYEEEE. This CDR3 spans 14 amino acids.

This clonotype was detected many times. The chain is built from TRBV12-3 or TRBV12-4 and TRBJ1-1; D gene unclear. The CDR3 contains 12 residues. Trimming took off 1 base at V and 6 bases at J, with 6 bases between the two ends. The CDR3 DNA follows: TGTGCCAGCAGTTTAGAAAAGTCTGAAGCTTTCTTT. Its protein product is CASSLEKSEAFF.

The chain employs TRBV6-5 and TRBJ2-5; D unresolved. Germline CDR1 is MNHEY and CDR2 is SVGAGI. V dropped 2 bases and J dropped 5 bases, with 12 bases sitting between them. The CDR3 has 14 amino acids. The CDR3: CASSYALGMETQYF. The CDR3 DNA reads as TGTGCCAGCAGTTACGCACTCGGCATGGAGACCCAGTACTTC.

This clonotype was counted ten times or more. The CDR3 here is CASSIGRGYEQYF. The CDR3 region has the DNA TGTGCCAGTAGTATTGGCCGGGGGTACGAGCAGTACTTC. The chain has TRBV19 and TRBJ2-7; TRBD2 might be the D (6 bases). Germline CDR1 LNHDA, CDR2 SQIVND (reference sequence). The CDR3 extends over 13 amino acids. The ends were cut back, 3 bases at V and 4 bases at J, with 10 bases in the middle.

This clonotype was found many times. The chain carries TRBV7-2 and TRBJ2-5; possibly TRBD1 for D (5 bases). This CDR3 spans 13 amino acids. V lost 6 bases and J 1 base, leaving 9 bases between the germline ends. Germline CDR1 SGHTA, CDR2 FQGNSA. The CDR3 DNA reads TGTGCCAGCAGTCTCGACAGCCAAGAGACCCAGTACTTC. Its translation is CASSLDSQETQYF.

The gene calls are TRBV15 and TRBJ1-3; no clear D gene. Germline V gene data show CDR1 as LNHNV and CDR2 as YYDKDF (reference sequence). This CDR3 has 13 amino acids. Trimming removed 0 bases at V and 2 bases at J, with 2 bases between. CDR3 DNA sequence: TGTGCCACCAGCAGAGATGCTGGAAACACCATATATTTT. Protein: CATSRDAGNTIYF.

This clonotype was recorded at least ten times. The junction and the germline gene differ at one end; a read error may be behind it. The gene calls are TRBV4-2 and TRBJ2-5, with 16 positions matching TRBD2. CDR3 length: 16 amino acids. The germline gives CDR1 LGHNA, CDR2 YNFKEQ. This chain's CDR3 is CASSPGLAGGQEAQYF. The DNA of the CDR3 is TGTGCCAGCAGCCCGGGACTAGCGGGAGGGCAAGAGGCCCAGTACTTC.

This clonotype was recorded at least ten times. The chain combines TRBV6-2 or TRBV6-3 with TRBJ2-1; 7 bases are a match to TRBD2. Germline lookup yields CDR1 MNHEY and CDR2 SVGEGT. Trimming at V came to 8 bases and at J to 6 bases, leaving 10 bases not matched to a gene. This CDR3 has 14 residues. CDR3 in amino acids: CASGSRAGANEQFF. In nucleotides, the CDR3 is TGTGCCAGCGGTAGCAGGGCGGGAGCCAATGAGCAGTTCTTC.

The sample holds many counts of this clonotype. V gene TRBV6-1 combines with J gene TRBJ2-7, with 9 nucleotides matching TRBD1. Germline lookup yields CDR1 MNHNS and CDR2 SASEGT. J was trimmed by 4 bases and V by 2 bases; bases with no gene match: 6. The CDR3 runs 15 residues. The CDR3 sequence: CASSEIGTGIYEQYF. The CDR3 DNA sequence: TGTGCCAGCAGTGAAATAGGGACAGGGATTTACGAGCAGTACTTC.

The sample holds many counts of this clonotype. This rearrangement joins TRBV19 to TRBJ1-1, with TRBD1 matching over 7 bases. Germline-derived CDR1 and CDR2 are LNHDA and SQIVND (reference sequence). Trimming cost V 6 bases and J 1 base; bases outside gene matches: 8. The CDR3 loop spans 15 amino acids. CDR3 sequence (DNA): TGTGCCAGTAGGATGACAGGGCTAGCGAACACTGAAGCTTTCTTT. Translated, it gives CASRMTGLANTEAFF.

The gene calls are TRBV12-3 or TRBV12-4 and TRBJ1-4, with a weak D call TRBD1 (5 bases). Trimming removed 7 bases at V and 8 bases at J, with 17 bases between. This CDR3 is built from 14 residues. The CDR3 protein is CASTTGHLREKLFF. CDR3 nucleotide sequence: TGTGCCAGCACCACGGGGCACCTAAGGGAAAAACTGTTTTTT.

In this sample, this clonotype turned up once. V usage is TRBV28 and J usage is TRBJ2-5; TRBD1 aligns across 8 bases. This CDR3 spans 17 amino acids. CDR1 and CDR2 (germline): MDHEN, SYDVKM. V lost 3 bases and J lost 1; bases outside the gene matches: 10. The CDR3 DNA reads TGTGCCAGCAGTTTTATCACGGGACAGGATCTCCAAGAGACCCAGTACTTC. Residues: CASSFITGQDLQETQYF.

This clonotype was counted at least ten times. V usage is TRBV28 and J usage is TRBJ1-5, with D perhaps matching TRBD1 (5 bases). The length of the CDR3 is 15 residues. The germline CDR1 and CDR2 sequences are MDHEN and SYDVKM. Trimming shortened V by 5 bases and J by 0 bases, and 11 bases separated the two germline ends. The CDR3 loop reads CASSPDGHSNQPQHF. The DNA of the CDR3 is TGTGCCAGCAGTCCGGACGGACATAGCAATCAGCCCCAGCATTTT.

The table lists this clonotype with many counts. V gene TRBV6-1 combines with J gene TRBJ2-7; 7 bases map to TRBD2. The CDR3 has 12 amino acids. Germline V gene data show CDR1 as MNHNS and CDR2 as SASEGT. J lost 5 bases, V lost 7 bases, and 5 bases had no gene match. The CDR3 sequence: CASMRGFHEQYF. The CDR3 DNA reads TGTGCCAGCATGCGGGGGTTCCACGAGCAGTACTTC.

The J gene is TRBJ2-7, the V gene TRBV19; 11 bases match TRBD1. The CDR3 sequence is 14 residues long. Germline CDR1 reads LNHDA; CDR2 reads SQIVND (reference sequence). The ends lost 9 bases at V and 4 bases at J; junction bases unmatched: 8. The chain's CDR3 is CASSEGDRGYEQYF. The CDR3 DNA follows: TGTGCCAGCAGCGAGGGGGACAGGGGGTACGAGCAGTACTTC.

This clonotype was found once. CDR3 in DNA: TGTGCCACCAAGGAGGCTCCGCTTAACTATGGCTACACCTTC. Translated: CATKEAPLNYGYTF. The chain carries TRBV6-2 or TRBV6-3 and TRBJ1-2; D remains ambiguous. The length of the CDR3 is 14 residues. The V end was cut by 10 bases, the J end by 1 base, with 16 bases between. CDR1 and CDR2 (germline): MNHEY, SVGEGT.

This clonotype came up many times. The genes are TRBV19 and TRBJ1-1; D unclear. The CDR3 is made up of 15 amino acids. Per the germline V gene, CDR1 is LNHDA and CDR2 is SQIVND (reference sequence). Trimming stripped 9 bases from V and 4 bases from J, with 21 bases between. The CDR3 loop reads CASQRAQAGFTEAFF. The DNA of the CDR3 is TGTGCCAGCCAGAGGGCCCAAGCGGGGTTCACTGAAGCTTTCTTT.

This clonotype was observed many times. The chain is built from TRBV27 and TRBJ1-5; D unclear. The CDR3 extends over 19 amino acids. The V and J ends lost 5 bases and 6 bases respectively, with 29 bases between them. Germline loops: CDR1 MNHEY, CDR2 SMNVEV (reference sequence). Here the CDR3 reads CASSPPATQARVHFQPQHF. For the CDR3, the DNA is TGTGCCAGCAGTCCACCCGCCACTCAGGCAAGGGTTCATTTTCAGCCCCAGCATTTT.

The chain employs TRBV12-3 or TRBV12-4 and TRBJ1-5; tentative D call: TRBD1 (6 bases). This CDR3 is 16 amino acids long. The germline V and J ends were trimmed by 5 bases and 5 bases, with 19 bases remaining between them. DNA of the CDR3: TGTGCCAGCAGTCCCCAGGCAGGAAAGGGGGATCAGCCCCAGCATTTT. Amino acids: CASSPQAGKGDQPQHF.

This clonotype was seen many times. The rearrangement links TRBV19 to TRBJ1-5, with TRBD1 matching 9 bases. The trim removed 7 bases at V and 7 bases at J, leaving 14 bases unmatched. The germline gives CDR1 LNHDA, CDR2 SQIVND (reference sequence). CDR3 length: 16 residues. CDR3 sequence (DNA): TGTGCCAGTACCCGCCGTCTGGGGACAGGGTACCAGCCCCAGCATTTT. Translated: CASTRRLGTGYQPQHF.

This clonotype was detected ten times or more. This chain links TRBV7-2 with TRBJ1-3, with a possible D match to TRBD1 (6 bases). Germline lookup yields CDR1 SGHTA and CDR2 FQGNSA. The CDR3 totals 13 residues. V gave up 2 bases and J gave up 8 bases, with 10 bases separating them. CDR3 amino acids: CASSLLQGDTIYF. DNA for the CDR3: TGTGCCAGCAGCTTATTACAGGGAGACACCATATATTTT.

The chain links TRBV28 to TRBJ1-1, with a possible D match to TRBD1 (5 bases). Germline V gives CDR1 MDHEN, CDR2 SYDVKM. The CDR3 spans 15 residues. Trimming took off 6 bases at V and 2 bases at J, with 16 bases between the two ends. CDR3 loop: CASSLGGRQNTEAFF. The CDR3 DNA sequence: TGTGCCAGCAGCCTTGGGGGACGGCAAAACACTGAAGCTTTCTTT.

This clonotype was seen many times. The CDR3, as DNA: TGCAGCGTCGGACAGGGTATAGCTGGAAACACCATATATTTT. Its protein is CSVGQGIAGNTIYF. This chain joins TRBV29-1 and TRBJ1-3; the match to TRBD1 covers 8 bases. CDR1 is SQVTM, CDR2 ANQGSEA, per germline. The CDR3 totals 14 residues. V shed 6 bases and J 2 bases; nucleotides not matched to a gene: 6.